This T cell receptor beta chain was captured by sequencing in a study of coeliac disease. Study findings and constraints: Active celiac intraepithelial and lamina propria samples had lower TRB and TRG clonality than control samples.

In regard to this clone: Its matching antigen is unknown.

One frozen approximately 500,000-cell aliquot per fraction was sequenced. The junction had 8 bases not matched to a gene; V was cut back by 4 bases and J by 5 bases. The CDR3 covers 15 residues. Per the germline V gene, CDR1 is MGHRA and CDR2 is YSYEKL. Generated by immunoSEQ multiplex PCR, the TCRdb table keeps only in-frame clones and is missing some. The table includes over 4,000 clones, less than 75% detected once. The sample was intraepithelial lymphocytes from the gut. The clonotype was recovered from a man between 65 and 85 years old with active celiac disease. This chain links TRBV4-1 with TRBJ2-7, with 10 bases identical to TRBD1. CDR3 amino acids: CASSPQTGGRNEQYF. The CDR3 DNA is TGCGCCAGCAGCCCCCAGACAGGGGGCAGGAACGAGCAGTACTTC.